These 2 T cell receptor beta chains originate from one sample sequenced in a study of blood T cell repertoires in COVID-19. TCRdb keeps only in-frame clones here, not all; method: immunoSEQ multiplex PCR. The sample has about 57,000 clones, 87% seen once. The sample comprised peripheral blood. Every receptor here comes from an elderly woman with COVID-19, enrolled during active disease.

This chain links TRBV4-1 with TRBJ2-4, with D possibly TRBD2 on 5 matching bases. V lost 1 base, J lost 9 bases, and 13 bases lay in between. This CDR3 region has 14 residues. Germline V lookup: CDR1 MGHRA, CDR2 YSYEKL. CDR3 in amino acids: CASSQALDLGIQYF. Here the CDR3 DNA reads TGCGCCAGCAGCCAAGCACTGGACTTGGGCATTCAGTACTTC.

This chain joins TRBV20-1 and TRBJ2-1, with D hard to call. V was clipped by 3 bases and J by 9 bases, with 9 bases between them. Germline lookup yields CDR1 DFQATT and CDR2 SNEGSKA (reference sequence). The CDR3 totals 11 residues. CDR3 sequence (DNA): TGCAGTGCTAGTGCTACGGGTGAGCAGTTCTTC. Its translation: CSASATGEQFF.